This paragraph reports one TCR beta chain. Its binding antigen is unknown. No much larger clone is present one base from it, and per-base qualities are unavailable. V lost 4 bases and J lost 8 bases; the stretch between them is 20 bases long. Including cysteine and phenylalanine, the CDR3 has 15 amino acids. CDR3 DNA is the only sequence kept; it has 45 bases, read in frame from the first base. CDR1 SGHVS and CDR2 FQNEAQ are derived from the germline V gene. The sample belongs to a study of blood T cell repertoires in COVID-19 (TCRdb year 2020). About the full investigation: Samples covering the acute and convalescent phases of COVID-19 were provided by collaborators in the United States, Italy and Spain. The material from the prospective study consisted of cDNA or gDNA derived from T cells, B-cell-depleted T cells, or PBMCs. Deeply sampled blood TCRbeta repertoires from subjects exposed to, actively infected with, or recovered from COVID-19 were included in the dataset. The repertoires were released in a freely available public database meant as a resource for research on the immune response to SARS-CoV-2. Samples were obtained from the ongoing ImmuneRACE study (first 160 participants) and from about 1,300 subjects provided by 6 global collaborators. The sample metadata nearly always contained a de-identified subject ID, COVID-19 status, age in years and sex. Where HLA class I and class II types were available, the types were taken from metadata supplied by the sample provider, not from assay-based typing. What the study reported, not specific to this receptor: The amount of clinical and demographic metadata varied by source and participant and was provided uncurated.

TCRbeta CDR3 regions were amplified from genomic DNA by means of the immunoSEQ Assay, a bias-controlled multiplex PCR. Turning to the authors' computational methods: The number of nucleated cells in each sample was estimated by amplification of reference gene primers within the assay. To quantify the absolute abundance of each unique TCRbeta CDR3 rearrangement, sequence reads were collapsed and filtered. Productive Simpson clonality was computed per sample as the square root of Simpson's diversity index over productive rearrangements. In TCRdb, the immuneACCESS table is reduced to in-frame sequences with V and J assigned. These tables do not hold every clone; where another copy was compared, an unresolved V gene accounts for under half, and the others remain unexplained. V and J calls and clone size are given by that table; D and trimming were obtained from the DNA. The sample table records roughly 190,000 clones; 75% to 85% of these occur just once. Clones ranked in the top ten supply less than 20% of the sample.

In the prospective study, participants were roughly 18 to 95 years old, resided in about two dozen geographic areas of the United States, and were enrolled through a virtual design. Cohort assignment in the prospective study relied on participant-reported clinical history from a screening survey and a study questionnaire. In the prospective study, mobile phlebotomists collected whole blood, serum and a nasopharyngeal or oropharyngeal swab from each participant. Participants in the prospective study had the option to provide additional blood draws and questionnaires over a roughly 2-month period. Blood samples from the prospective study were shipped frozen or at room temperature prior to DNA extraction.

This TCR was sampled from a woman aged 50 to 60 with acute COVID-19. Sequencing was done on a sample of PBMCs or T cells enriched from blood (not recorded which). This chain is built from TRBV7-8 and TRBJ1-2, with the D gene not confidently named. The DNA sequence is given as TGTGCCAGCAGCTCGAACACCGGGAGGGTGCAGGGCTACACCTTC. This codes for CASSSNTGRVQGYTF.